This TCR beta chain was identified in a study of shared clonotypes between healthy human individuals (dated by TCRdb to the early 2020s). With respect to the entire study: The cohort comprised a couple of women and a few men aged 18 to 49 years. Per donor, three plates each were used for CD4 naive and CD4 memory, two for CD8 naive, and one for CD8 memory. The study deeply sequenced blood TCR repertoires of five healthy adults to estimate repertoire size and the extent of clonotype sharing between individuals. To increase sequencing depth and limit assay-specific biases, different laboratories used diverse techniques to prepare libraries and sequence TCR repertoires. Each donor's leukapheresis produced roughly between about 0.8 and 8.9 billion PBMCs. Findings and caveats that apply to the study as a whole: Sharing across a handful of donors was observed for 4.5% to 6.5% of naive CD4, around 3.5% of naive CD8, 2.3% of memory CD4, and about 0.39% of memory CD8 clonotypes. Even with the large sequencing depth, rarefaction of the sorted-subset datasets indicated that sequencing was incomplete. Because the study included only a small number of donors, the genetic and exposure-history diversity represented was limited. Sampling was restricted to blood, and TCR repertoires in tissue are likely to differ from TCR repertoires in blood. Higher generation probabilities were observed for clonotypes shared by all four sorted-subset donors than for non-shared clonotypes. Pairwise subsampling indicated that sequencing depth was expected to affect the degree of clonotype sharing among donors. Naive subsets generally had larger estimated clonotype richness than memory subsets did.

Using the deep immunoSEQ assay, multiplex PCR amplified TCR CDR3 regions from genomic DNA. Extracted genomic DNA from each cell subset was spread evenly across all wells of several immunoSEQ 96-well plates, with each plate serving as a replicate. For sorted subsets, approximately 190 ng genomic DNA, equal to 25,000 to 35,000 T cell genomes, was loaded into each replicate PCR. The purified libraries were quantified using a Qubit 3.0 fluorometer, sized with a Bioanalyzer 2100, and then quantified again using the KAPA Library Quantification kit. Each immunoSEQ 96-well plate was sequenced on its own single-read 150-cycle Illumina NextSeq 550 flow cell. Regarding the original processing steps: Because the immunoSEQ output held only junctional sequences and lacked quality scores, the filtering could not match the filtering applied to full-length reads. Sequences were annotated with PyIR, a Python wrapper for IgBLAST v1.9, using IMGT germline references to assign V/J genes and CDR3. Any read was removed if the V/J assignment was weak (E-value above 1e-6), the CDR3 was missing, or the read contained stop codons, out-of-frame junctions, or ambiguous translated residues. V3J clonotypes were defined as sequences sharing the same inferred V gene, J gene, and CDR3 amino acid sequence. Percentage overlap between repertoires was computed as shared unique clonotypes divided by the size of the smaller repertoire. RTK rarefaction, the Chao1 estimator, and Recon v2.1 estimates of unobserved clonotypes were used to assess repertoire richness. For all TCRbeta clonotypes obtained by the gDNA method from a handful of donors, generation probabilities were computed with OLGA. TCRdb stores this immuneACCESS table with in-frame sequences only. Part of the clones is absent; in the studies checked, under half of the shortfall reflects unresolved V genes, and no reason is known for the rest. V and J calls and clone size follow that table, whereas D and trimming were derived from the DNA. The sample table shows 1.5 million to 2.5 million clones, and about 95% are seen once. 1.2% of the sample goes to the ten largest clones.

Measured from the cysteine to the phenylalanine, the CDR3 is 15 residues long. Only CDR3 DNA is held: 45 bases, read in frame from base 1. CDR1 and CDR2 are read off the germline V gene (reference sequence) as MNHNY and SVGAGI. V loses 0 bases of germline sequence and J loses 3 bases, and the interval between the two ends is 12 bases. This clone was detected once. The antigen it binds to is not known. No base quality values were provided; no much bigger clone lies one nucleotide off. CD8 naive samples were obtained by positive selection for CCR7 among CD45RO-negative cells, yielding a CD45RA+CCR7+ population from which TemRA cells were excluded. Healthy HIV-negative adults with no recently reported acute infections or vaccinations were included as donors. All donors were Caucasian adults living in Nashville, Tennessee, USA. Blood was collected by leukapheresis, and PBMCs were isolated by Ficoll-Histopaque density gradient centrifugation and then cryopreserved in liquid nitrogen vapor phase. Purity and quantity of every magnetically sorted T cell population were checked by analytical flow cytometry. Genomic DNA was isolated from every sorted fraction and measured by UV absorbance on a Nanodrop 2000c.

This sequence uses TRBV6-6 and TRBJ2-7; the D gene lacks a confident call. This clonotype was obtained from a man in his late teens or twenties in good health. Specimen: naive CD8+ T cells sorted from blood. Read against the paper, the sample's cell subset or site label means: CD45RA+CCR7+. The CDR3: CASSYSSSEDYEQYF. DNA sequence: TGTGCCAGCAGTTACTCGTCATCGGAAGACTACGAGCAGTACTTC.